These 27 T cell receptor beta chains share one sample of origin, sequenced in a study of blood T cell repertoires in COVID-19. Profiled with immunoSEQ multiplex PCR; TCRdb holds only in-frame clones, not every one. The sample contains over 120,000 clones, over 70% of which appear only once. Sequencing was done on a sample of PBMCs or T cells enriched from blood (not recorded which). The receptors here all came from a man aged 55 to 70 who had recovered from COVID-19.

The V gene is TRBV5-6, the J gene TRBJ2-7, with D hard to call. The V gene lost 0 bases and the J gene lost 2 bases, with 15 bases spanning the gap. Per germline, CDR1 SGHDT and CDR2 YYEEEE. This CDR3 is built from 16 residues. CDR3 in DNA: TGTGCCAGCAGCTTGGCACCCGGTGGTGGTACCTACGAGCAGTACTTC. It codes for CASSLAPGGGTYEQYF.

This clone was observed once. This sequence joins TRBV28 and TRBJ1-5; D is ambiguous. V was clipped by 3 bases and J by 7 bases, with 7 bases between them. The germline V gene has CDR1 MDHEN and CDR2 SYDVKM. The CDR3 totals 12 residues. CDR3 loop: CASSFRWQPQHF. The DNA for the CDR3 is TGTGCCAGCAGTTTTAGATGGCAGCCCCAGCATTTT. The full variable domain, rest sourced from reference TRBV28 and TRBJ1-5, is DVKVTQSSRYLVKRTGEKVFLECVQDMDHENMFWYRQDPGLGLRLIYFSYDVKMKEKGDIPEGYSVSREKKERFSLILESASTNQTSMYLCASSFRWQPQHFGDGTRLSIL.

The rearrangement links TRBV19 to TRBJ2-7; TRBD1 aligns across 8 bases. The CDR3 is 11 residues long. V lost 9 bases to trimming and J lost 5 bases; unmatched junction nucleotides: 3. Germline V lookup: CDR1 LNHDA, CDR2 SQIVND (reference sequence). For the CDR3, the DNA is TGTGCCAGCGCGGACAGGGACGAGCAGTACTTC. It yields the protein CASADRDEQYF.

This chain links TRBV7-9 with TRBJ2-5, with TRBD2 as a possible D gene (6 bases). The V gene lost 1 base and the J gene lost 5 bases, with 11 bases spanning the gap. This CDR3 comprises 14 residues. CDR1 is SEHNR and CDR2 is FQNEAQ in the germline V gene (reference sequence). This CDR3 reads CASSLGSGGETQYF. The CDR3 coding sequence is TGTGCCAGCAGCTTAGGTAGCGGTGGGGAGACCCAGTACTTC.

This clone was observed a handful of times. The J gene is TRBJ2-7, the V gene TRBV13; D possibly corresponds to TRBD1 (6 bases). In germline, CDR1 is PRHDT, CDR2 FYEKMQ (reference sequence). The ends were cut back, 2 bases at V and 5 bases at J, with 16 bases in the middle. The CDR3 loop spans 15 amino acids. The CDR3, as DNA: TGTGCCAGCAGCTTATGGTTCGTAGGGGGAAACGAGCAGTACTTC. As protein: CASSLWFVGGNEQYF.

The chain links TRBV9 to TRBJ1-2, with TRBD1 identical over 9 bases. CDR1 and CDR2 from the germline V gene are SGDLS and YYNGEE. The CDR3 contains 14 residues. Trimming took 6 bases from V and 7 from J; bases not matched to a gene: 10. The CDR3 DNA sequence: TGTGCCAGCAACCAAGGGACAGGGCTCGGTGGCTACACCTTC. Protein: CASNQGTGLGGYTF.

The chain carries TRBV30 and TRBJ1-2; D gene unclear. Trimming shortened V by 4 bases and J by 4 bases, and 10 bases separated the two germline ends. Germline CDR1 GTSNPN, CDR2 SVGIG (reference sequence). The CDR3 consists of 12 residues. The CDR3 DNA reads TGTGCCTGGACCGCCGGAGGCTATGGCTACACCTTC. The encoded protein is CAWTAGGYGYTF.

V is TRBV2 and J is TRBJ2-1; TRBD2 matches 9 bases. The CDR3 sequence is 14 residues long. The germline CDR1 and CDR2 sequences are SNHLY and FYNNEI. V shed 6 bases, J shed 3 bases, and the junction held 3 bases outside the gene matches. This CDR3 is CASRSTSGYNEQFF. The CDR3 DNA sequence: TGTGCCAGCAGATCGACTAGCGGCTACAATGAGCAGTTCTTC.

The chain carries TRBV6-5 and TRBJ2-7; 10 bases match TRBD2. Germline loops: CDR1 MNHEY, CDR2 SVGAGI. CDR3 length: 15 amino acids. Trimming at V came to 6 bases and at J to 3 bases, leaving 8 bases not matched to a gene. CDR3 nucleotides: TGTGCCAGCAGGGCCAGCGGGAGGGTGGACTACGAGCAGTACTTC. It yields the protein CASRASGRVDYEQYF.

As for this clone: Other DNA sequences within the sample encode an identical CDR3. The chain links TRBV4-1 to TRBJ2-1, with D uncertain. The germline CDR1 and CDR2 sequences are MGHRA and YSYEKL. The V and J ends lost 4 bases and 8 bases respectively, with 9 bases between them. The CDR3 has 12 residues. CDR3 sequence reads: CASSLSGDEQFF. CDR3 sequence (DNA): TGCGCCAGCAGCCTCAGTGGAGATGAGCAGTTCTTC.

The chain carries TRBV5-6 and TRBJ2-7; a possible D gene is TRBD1 (5 bases). The germline V gene has CDR1 SGHDT and CDR2 YYEEEE. CDR3 length: 13 amino acids. The V gene lost 6 bases and the J gene lost 6 bases, with 16 bases spanning the gap. CDR3 amino acids: CASTILGVREQYF. In nucleotides, the CDR3 is TGTGCCAGCACCATCCTAGGGGTTCGCGAGCAGTACTTC.

The rearrangement uses TRBV3-1 (or the pseudogene TRBV3-2) and TRBJ2-1, with D possibly TRBD1 on 5 matching bases. The length of the CDR3 is 14 residues. With 4 bases removed from V and 9 bases from J, the gap between germline ends came to 16 bases. The germline V gene has CDR1 LGHDT and CDR2 YNNKEL (reference sequence). This CDR3 is CASSPSWGSGEQFF. The CDR3 region has the DNA TGTGCCAGCAGCCCGAGCTGGGGCTCTGGTGAGCAGTTCTTC.

Comments on this clone: An end of the junction differs from the germline gene, which may be a read error. This chain links TRBV5-1 with TRBJ2-5, with 7 bases that match TRBD1. This CDR3 region has 14 residues. CDR1 and CDR2 from the germline V gene are SGHRS and YFSETQ. CDR3 sequence: CASRLGQPQETQYF. In nucleotides, the CDR3 is TGCGCCAGCAGGTTGGGACAGCCTCAAGAGACCCAGTACTTC.

This chain connects TRBV5-5 to TRBJ1-2; TRBD1 might be the D (6 bases). This CDR3 has 18 residues. Germline V gene data show CDR1 as SGHKS and CDR2 as YYEKEE (reference sequence). V dropped 4 bases and J dropped 3 bases, with 25 bases sitting between them. CDR3 sequence (DNA): TGTGCCAGCAGCCGTGCAGGGGCCTCCCGGGTTCTGGACTATGGCTACACCTTC. This translates into CASSRAGASRVLDYGYTF.

The rearrangement uses TRBV7-3 and TRBJ2-1; 11 positions agree with TRBD2. Germline assignment: CDR1 SGHTA and CDR2 FQGTGA. CDR3 length: 15 residues. The junction had 5 bases not matched to a gene; V was cut back by 5 bases and J by 5 bases. CDR3 coding DNA: TGTGCCAGCAGCCAACTGACTAGCGGGAACAATGAGCAGTTCTTC. Translated, it gives CASSQLTSGNNEQFF. The full variable domain, with the rest looked up from reference TRBV7-3 and TRBJ2-1, is GAGVSQTPSNKVTEKGKYVELRCDPISGHTALYWYRQSLGQGPEFLIYFQGTGAADDSGLPNDRFFAVRPEGSVSTLKIQRTERGDSAVYLCASSQLTSGNNEQFFGPGTRLTVL.

J is TRBJ1-2 and V is TRBV4-1; the D gene is possibly TRBD1 (6 bases). The V gene's germline CDR1 is MGHRA and CDR2 YSYEKL. Trimming left V 5 bases short and J 2 bases short, with 12 bases between. The CDR3 consists of 14 residues. The CDR3 protein is CASSITGTNYGYTF. For the CDR3, the DNA is TGCGCCAGCAGCATAACCGGGACAAACTATGGCTACACCTTC.

The chain links TRBV9 to TRBJ2-1; the D gene is possibly TRBD2 (6 bases). V was cut by 8 bases and J by 1 base, with 13 bases left in between. The CDR3 has 14 residues. Germline V lookup: CDR1 SGDLS, CDR2 YYNGEE. The CDR3 spells CASSGAGSYNEQFF. The CDR3 DNA reads TGTGCCAGTAGTGGGGCGGGGTCCTACAATGAGCAGTTCTTC.

The rearrangement links TRBV4-1 to TRBJ2-6; D may be TRBD1 (6 bases). Germline V gives CDR1 MGHRA, CDR2 YSYEKL. V gave up 2 bases and J gave up 0 bases, with 11 bases separating them. CDR3 length: 17 amino acids. Here the CDR3 DNA reads TGCGCCAGCAGCCAAAAGGGACACCTCTCTGGGGCCAACGTCCTGACTTTC. As protein: CASSQKGHLSGANVLTF.

This clone was counted a single time. This sample includes further DNA sequences coding for the same CDR3. The rearrangement links TRBV27 to TRBJ1-2; the match to TRBD1 covers 7 bases. The CDR3 spans 13 residues. The germline V gene has CDR1 MNHEY and CDR2 SMNVEV (reference sequence). Trimming at V came to 5 bases and at J to 5 bases, leaving 5 bases not matched to a gene. The CDR3 here is CASSPRTGYGYTF. Written as DNA, the CDR3 is TGTGCCAGCAGTCCGAGGACAGGTTATGGCTACACCTTC.

The chain joins TRBV13 to TRBJ2-2; D might be TRBD2 (5 bases). Germline V CDR1 and CDR2: PRHDT, FYEKMQ (reference sequence). The CDR3 extends over 14 amino acids. V was pared by 2 bases and J by 6 bases, with 10 bases between. DNA of the CDR3: TGTGCCAGCAGCTTAAGGAGGCACCCCGGGGAGCTGTTTTTT. It encodes CASSLRRHPGELFF.

The chain carries TRBV5-1 and TRBJ1-1; D is perhaps TRBD1 (5 bases). The germline CDR1 and CDR2 sequences are SGHRS and YFSETQ. With 0 bases removed from V and 3 bases from J, the gap between germline ends came to 12 bases. The CDR3 has 15 amino acids. CDR3 DNA sequence: TGCGCCAGCAGCTTGGGGTCCGGGGGGTACACTGAAGCTTTCTTT. Its translation: CASSLGSGGYTEAFF. The full variable domain, with the rest looked up from reference TRBV5-1 and TRBJ1-1, is KAGVTQTPRYLIKTRGQQVTLSCSPISGHRSVSWYQQTPGQGLQFLFEYFSETQRNKGNFPGRFSGRQFSNSRSEMNVSTLELGDSALYLCASSLGSGGYTEAFFGQGTRLTVV.

The chain joins TRBV24-1 to TRBJ2-1, with a possible D match to TRBD1 (5 bases). The CDR3 contains 15 residues. The V end lost 0 bases, the J end lost 7 bases, and 12 bases lay between the germline ends. The germline CDR1 and CDR2 sequences are KGHDR and SFDVKD. The CDR3 DNA is TGTGCCACCAGTGATTTGCTGGCAGGGCGAAATGAGCAGTTCTTC. Protein sequence: CATSDLLAGRNEQFF.

This sequence joins TRBV19 and TRBJ2-5, with 11 bases fitting TRBD2. Germline-derived CDR1 and CDR2 are LNHDA and SQIVND (reference sequence). The CDR3 consists of 15 residues. After removal of 9 bases from V and 7 bases from J, the junction contained 13 bases not matched to a gene. The CDR3 region has the DNA TGTGCCAGCGCTAAACTAGCGGGAGTAGGTGTGACCCAGTACTTC. Protein sequence: CASAKLAGVGVTQYF. The variable domain in full, completed from reference TRBV19 and TRBJ2-5, reads DGGITQSPKYLFRKEGQNVTLSCEQNLNHDAMYWYRQDPGQGLRLIYYSQIVNDFQKGDIAEGYSVSREKKESFPLTVTSAQKNPTAFYLCASAKLAGVGVTQYFGPGTRLLVL.

V and J are TRBV28 and TRBJ1-2; TRBD1 aligns across 10 bases. The CDR3 length is 14 residues. Germline V gives CDR1 MDHEN, CDR2 SYDVKM. After removal of 2 bases from V and 8 bases from J, the junction contained 5 bases not matched to a gene. CDR3 region: CASSLGTGERGYTF. In DNA, the CDR3 is TGTGCCAGCAGTTTAGGGACAGGGGAAAGGGGCTACACCTTC.

The gene calls are TRBV5-1 and TRBJ1-2, with 9 bases that match TRBD1. The CDR3 has 15 amino acids. V was pared by 4 bases and J by 7 bases, with 11 bases of the junction left unmatched. Germline CDR1 is SGHRS and CDR2 is YFSETQ. Here the CDR3 DNA reads TGCGCCAGCAGCGAGCGGGGACAGGGAATCAGTGGCTACACCTTC. Translating gives CASSERGQGISGYTF. The complete variable domain, with remaining parts taken from reference TRBV5-1 and TRBJ1-2, reads KAGVTQTPRYLIKTRGQQVTLSCSPISGHRSVSWYQQTPGQGLQFLFEYFSETQRNKGNFPGRFSGRQFSNSRSEMNVSTLELGDSALYLCASSERGQGISGYTFGSGTRLTVV.

The J gene is TRBJ1-3, the V gene TRBV6-5; D is ambiguous. V was pared by 2 bases and J by 3 bases, with 5 bases between. The length of the CDR3 is 13 residues. Germline V gene lookup returns CDR1 MNHEY and CDR2 SVGAGI. The CDR3 DNA is TGTGCCAGCAGTTACCGGGGTGGAAACACCATATATTTT. As protein: CASSYRGGNTIYF.

Comments on this clone: Mismatch with germline at one junction end may stem from a read error. This chain joins TRBV7-7 and TRBJ2-5; 12 bases align to TRBD2. The CDR3 consists of 16 residues. CDR1 is SSHAT and CDR2 is FNYEAQ in the germline V gene (reference sequence). Here the CDR3 reads CASSLDTTSGRETQYF. The CDR3 region has the DNA TGTGCTAGCAGCTTAGATACGACTAGCGGGAGAGAGACCCAGTACTTC.